This is a list of T cell receptor beta chains from one sample in a study of sequential checkpoint blockade in melanoma. Profiled with immunoSEQ multiplex PCR; TCRdb holds only in-frame clones, not every one. The data contain tens of thousands of clones, more than 25% of them singletons. This specimen consisted of tumor tissue (inferred from file names), obtained from a patient given nivolumab and ipilimumab in sequence. These receptors came from a human donor with melanoma. Both conserved end residues are part of each CDR3.

CDR3	length	J	V
CASLGQGGTEAFF	13	TRBJ1-1	TRBV6-8
CASSRTGGPTDTQYF	15	TRBJ2-3	TRBV5-1
CASSRRVREPQHF	13	TRBJ1-5	TRBV6-8
CASRSSGTANSPLHF	15	TRBJ1-6	TRBV28
CASSVEGTTNYGYTF	15	TRBJ1-2	TRBV9
CASSSTSAPGVGELFF	16	TRBJ2-2	TRBV11-3
CAWSTAGGTYEQYF	14	TRBJ2-7	TRBV30
CASSLQASYEQYF	13	TRBJ2-7	TRBV7-1
CAWSVKRTVSSGNTIYF	17	TRBJ1-3	TRBV30
CASSGAGGRQGTDTQYF	17	TRBJ2-3	TRBV9
CASSLNRGQENSPLHF	16	TRBJ1-6	TRBV5-1
CASSKGGAPGANVLTF	16	TRBJ2-6	TRBV28
CASSIRPGTGVEQYF	15	TRBJ2-7	TRBV6-8
CASSTFGQGNYGYTF	15	TRBJ1-2	TRBV28
CASSLYSAGERNTEAFF	17	TRBJ1-1	TRBV28
CASSVKYSGANVLTF	15	TRBJ2-6	TRBV11-3
CASRRRVEQASYGYTF	16	TRBJ1-2	TRBV6-8
CASKQGETREKLFF	14	TRBJ1-4	TRBV6-8
CAVGRNTGELFF	12	TRBJ2-2	TRBV12-5
CASSYNMNQPQHF	13	TRBJ1-5	TRBV5-8
CASRVQQNTGELFF	14	TRBJ2-2	TRBV11-3
CSVKLGLNTEAFF	13	TRBJ1-1	TRBV29-1
CASSVGGSYNEQFF	14	TRBJ2-1	TRBV6-8
CASSAEDGLNTEAFF	15	TRBJ1-1	TRBV11-3
CASSTRGASDSPLHF	15	TRBJ1-6	TRBV6-8
CASSTPGGSEAFF	13	TRBJ1-1	TRBV6-8
CAWASGGLYEQYF	13	TRBJ2-7	TRBV30
CASSPFSETQYF	12	TRBJ2-5	TRBV18
CASSPYRESGYTF	13	TRBJ1-2	TRBV9
CASSFLWGIPQEQYF	15	TRBJ2-7	TRBV6-8
CASSSTSGGEQETQYF	16	TRBJ2-5	TRBV5-1
CASSLSGQQEQFF	13	TRBJ2-1	TRBV7-1
CASRDPDRQPQHF	13	TRBJ1-5	TRBV10-3
CASTTSGRESYEQYF	15	TRBJ2-7	TRBV19
CASRGLPLSTDTQYF	15	TRBJ2-3	TRBV6-8
CAWSGLAGGRETQYF	15	TRBJ2-5	TRBV30
CASSETSGRASEQYF	15	TRBJ2-7	TRBV11-3
CASSQARLGTTLETQYF	17	TRBJ2-5	TRBV4-1
CASSPPSAGGGDEQYF	16	TRBJ2-7	TRBV18
CASSRGTGELFF	12	TRBJ2-2	TRBV19
CAWSVWTGSSDTQYF	15	TRBJ2-3	TRBV30
CASSRSTNEKLFF	13	TRBJ1-4	TRBV7-1
CASSYRELNTEAFF	14	TRBJ1-1	TRBV6-8
CASSYTATGSESISPLHF	18	TRBJ1-6	TRBV6-8
CASSLGRVFQREKLFF	16	TRBJ1-4	TRBV28
CASSPPAGGQETQYF	15	TRBJ2-5	TRBV18
CASSLETGTNTGELFF	16	TRBJ2-2	TRBV11-3
CANSDRDRGYF	11	TRBJ2-7	TRBV12-5
CASSTNPGVAGENEQYF	17	TRBJ2-7	TRBV11-3
CASSPDRVRANEQFF	15	TRBJ2-1	TRBV11-3
CASSPIGVGTTYNEQFF	17	TRBJ2-1	TRBV5-1